This T cell receptor (beta chain) was profiled in a study of T cell repertoires in cytomegalovirus infection. Study-wide background: Indicated by public TCR beta signatures were CMV infection and matching HLA type.

MiXCR was run by TCRdb on the reads, yielding one entry per CDR3 protein. The data contain fewer than 400,000 distinct CDR3 sequences, around a sixth of them seen just once; the ten biggest clones take up approximately 10%. As regards this clonotype: Its specificity is not known.

Germline V gene data show CDR1 as DFQATT and CDR2 as SNEGSKA (reference sequence). The CDR3 totals 14 residues. Whole-study results and caveats: Identification of carriers of CMV plus the relevant HLA was achieved through cumulative public TCR beta family frequency. Dominating the ex vivo response were HLA-C-restricted CMV-specific TCR beta clonotypes.

The V and J genes are TRBV20-1 and TRBJ2-3, with 14 bases identical to TRBD2. The clonotype was recovered from a human donor in good health (CMV status not recorded). Some clones in this sample may be carry-over from other donors' samples. Material: PBMCs. The CDR3 sequence: CTAGTSGGPDTQYF. CDR3 DNA sequence: TGCACGGCCGGGACTAGCGGGGGCCCCGATACGCAGTATTTT.